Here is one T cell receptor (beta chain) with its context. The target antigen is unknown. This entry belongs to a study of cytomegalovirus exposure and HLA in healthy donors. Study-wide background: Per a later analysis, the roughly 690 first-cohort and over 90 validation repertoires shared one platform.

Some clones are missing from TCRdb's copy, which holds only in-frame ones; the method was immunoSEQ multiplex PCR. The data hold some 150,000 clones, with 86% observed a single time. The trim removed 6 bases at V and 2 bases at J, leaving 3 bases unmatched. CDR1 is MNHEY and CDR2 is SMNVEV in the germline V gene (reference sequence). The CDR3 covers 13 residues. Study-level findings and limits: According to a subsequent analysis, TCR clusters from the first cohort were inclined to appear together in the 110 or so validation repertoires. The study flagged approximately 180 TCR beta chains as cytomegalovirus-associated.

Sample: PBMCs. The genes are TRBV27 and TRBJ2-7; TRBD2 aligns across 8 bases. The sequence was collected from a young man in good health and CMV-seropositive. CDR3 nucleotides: TGTGCCAGCAGCGGCGGGGGGACCTACGAGCAGTACTTC. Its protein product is CASSGGGTYEQYF.